The clone carrying this T cell receptor beta chain showed up just a few times. The data belong to a study of T cell responses to AZD1222 COVID-19 vaccine. TCRdb's table, derived via immunoSEQ multiplex PCR, lists solely in-frame clones and lacks some. The sample has about 120,000 clones; approximately 90% are singletons. The TCR comes from an adult in good health. The sequencing here drew on peripheral blood, taken on day 0 of AZD1222 vaccination.

In DNA form, the CDR3 reads TGTGCCAGCAGCTTCTCCACCGGCATTGCCTACGAGCAGTACTTC. It translates to CASSFSTGIAYEQYF. The chain has TRBV11-2 and TRBJ2-7, with D hard to call. V was clipped by 3 bases and J by 2 bases, with 14 bases between them. The CDR3 is 15 amino acids. The germline V gene has CDR1 SGHAT and CDR2 FQNNGV.